This T cell receptor (beta chain) was sequenced for a study of shared clonotypes between healthy human individuals. Germline V gene sequence: CDR1 SNHLY, CDR2 FYNNEI. J was trimmed by 1 base and V by 7 bases; bases with no gene match: 6. CDR3 length equals 14 residues. Only in-frame clones appear in the TCRdb table, and some are missing; sequencing was by immunoSEQ multiplex PCR. In the table there are around 2,000,000 clones, roughly 96% of which are singletons. The clonotype was recovered from a man younger than 35 in good health. This rearrangement joins TRBV2 to TRBJ1-1; 7 bases fit TRBD1. Sequencing input: naive CD4+ T cells sorted from blood. Subset noted: CD45RA+ positively selected. CDR3 in amino acids: CASNKGTENTEAFF. The DNA of the CDR3 is TGTGCCAGCAACAAAGGGACAGAGAACACTGAAGCTTTCTTT.